Listed below are T cell receptor beta chains from one sample, sequenced in a study of blood T cell repertoires in COVID-19. Data came from immunoSEQ multiplex PCR; TCRdb stores just in-frame clones and leaves some out. The sample lists roughly 120,000 clones, 85% occurring once. The sequenced sample was peripheral blood. These receptors originate from a human donor in a cohort sampled during active COVID-19. The CDR3 runs from the conserved cysteine through the conserved F or W. A D gene is named only where the DNA matches it firmly. The size entry is marked missing in some rows and otherwise reads once, few, many or a size class.

clone_size	v_call	j_call	d_call	cdr3_nt	cdr3_aa
.	TRBV30	TRBJ1-6	TRBD1	TGTGCCTGGACGGGGACAGTAGGGAGTTCACCCCTCCACTTT	CAWTGTVGSSPLHF
once	TRBV28	TRBJ2-7	TRBD1	TGTGCCAGCAGTTCTTTCCGAACAGGGGGCGACTACGAGCAGTACTTC	CASSSFRTGGDYEQYF
.	TRBV18	TRBJ2-7	.	TGTGCCAGCTCCCACGTTGAGTCGGGAGCCTACGAGCAGTACTTC	CASSHVESGAYEQYF
.	TRBV4-1	TRBJ2-3	TRBD2	TGCGCCAGCAGCCAAGAGGGGACTAGCGGGGGATCAGATACGCAGTATTTT	CASSQEGTSGGSDTQYF
few	TRBV6-5	TRBJ1-2	TRBD1	TGTGCCATCGGTACTGGACAGGGCTACTATGGCTACACCTTC	CAIGTGQGYYGYTF
.	TRBV6-5	TRBJ1-1	TRBD1	TGTGCCAGCAGCGGGACAGGGGAGTTTACTGAAGCTTTCTTT	CASSGTGEFTEAFF
.	TRBV4-1	TRBJ1-6	TRBD1	TGCGCCAGCAGCACCCCCGACAGGGAGAATTCACCCCTCCACTTT	CASSTPDRENSPLHF
.	TRBV12-3/TRBV12-4	TRBJ1-1	TRBD1	TGTGCCAGCAGGCCCGGGACAGGGGAAGCTTTCTTT	CASRPGTGEAFF
few	TRBV19	TRBJ2-4	.	TGTGCCAGTAGTATAGATCCGTCCAAAAACATTCAGTACTTC	CASSIDPSKNIQYF
few	TRBV27	TRBJ2-2	.	TGTGCCAGCAGTGGGATTATGGGGCCCACCGGGGAGCTGTTTTTT	CASSGIMGPTGELFF
.	TRBV7-9	TRBJ1-5	.	TGTGCCAGCAGCTTTGGTAATCAGAGCAATCAGCCCCAGCATTTT	CASSFGNQSNQPQHF
.	TRBV11-2	TRBJ1-3	.	TGTGCCAGCAGCTTAGATCGCTCTGGAAACACCATATATTTT	CASSLDRSGNTIYF
.	TRBV24-1	TRBJ1-2	TRBD1	TGTGCCACCAGTGATATGACAGGGTCCCTCTATGGCTACACCTTC	CATSDMTGSLYGYTF
.	TRBV2	TRBJ1-6	TRBD1	TGTGCCAGCAGGGGACAGGGCGGAGTAGCTTCACCCCTCCACTTT	CASRGQGGVASPLHF
.	TRBV7-2	TRBJ2-6	.	TGTGCCCATGATAGGGGGACAGGGGCCAACGTCCTGACTTTC	CAHDRGTGANVLTF
once	TRBV18	TRBJ1-2	.	TGTGCCAGCTCACCCGAGACAAACTATGGCTACACCTTC	CASSPETNYGYTF
.	TRBV28	TRBJ2-3	TRBD2	TGTGCCAGCAGTTACGGACTAGCGTCAGATACGCAGTATTTT	CASSYGLASDTQYF
.	TRBV25-1	TRBJ1-5	.	TGTGCCAGCAGTGACAGACACAATCAGCCCCAGCATTTT	CASSDRHNQPQHF
.	TRBV7-6	TRBJ2-1	.	TGTGCCAGCAGCGCACGGACAGAGACTACCTACAATGAGCAGTTCTTC	CASSARTETTYNEQFF
.	TRBV5-1	TRBJ2-2	.	TGCGCCAGCAGCTTGGAAAGGATCAGGGGGAACACCGGGGAGCTGTTTTTT	CASSLERIRGNTGELFF
.	TRBV11-2	TRBJ1-5	TRBD1	TGTGCCAGCAGCTTGGGACAGGGCAGCAATCAGCCCCAGCATTTT	CASSLGQGSNQPQHF
few	TRBV7-2	TRBJ1-3	.	TGTGCCAGCAGCTTAGTAGGCAGGGGCTCTGGAAACACCATATATTTT	CASSLVGRGSGNTIYF
.	TRBV12-3/TRBV12-4	TRBJ1-2	.	TGTGCCAGCAGACCCGGGACAACCTATGGCTACACCTTC	CASRPGTTYGYTF
.	TRBV25-1	TRBJ1-1	.	TGTGCCAGCAGTGATCCCCGCGGGGGTGATAGGTACACTGAAGCTTTCTTT	CASSDPRGGDRYTEAFF
.	TRBV7-6	TRBJ1-1	TRBD1	TGTGCCAGCAGCCAACACAGGGGGGGGTTGAACACTGAAGCTTTCTTT	CASSQHRGGLNTEAFF
.	TRBV25-1	TRBJ1-4	.	TGTGCCAGCAGTGACAACGGCGCGGGGGAAAAACTGTTTTTT	CASSDNGAGEKLFF
.	TRBV6-2/TRBV6-3	TRBJ2-7	.	TGTGCCAGCAGTCAAGACTCTCACCCCTGGGAGCAGTACTTC	CASSQDSHPWEQYF
.	TRBV30	TRBJ2-3	.	TGTGCCTGGAGTGCCGGGAAATCGACAGATACGCAGTATTTT	CAWSAGKSTDTQYF